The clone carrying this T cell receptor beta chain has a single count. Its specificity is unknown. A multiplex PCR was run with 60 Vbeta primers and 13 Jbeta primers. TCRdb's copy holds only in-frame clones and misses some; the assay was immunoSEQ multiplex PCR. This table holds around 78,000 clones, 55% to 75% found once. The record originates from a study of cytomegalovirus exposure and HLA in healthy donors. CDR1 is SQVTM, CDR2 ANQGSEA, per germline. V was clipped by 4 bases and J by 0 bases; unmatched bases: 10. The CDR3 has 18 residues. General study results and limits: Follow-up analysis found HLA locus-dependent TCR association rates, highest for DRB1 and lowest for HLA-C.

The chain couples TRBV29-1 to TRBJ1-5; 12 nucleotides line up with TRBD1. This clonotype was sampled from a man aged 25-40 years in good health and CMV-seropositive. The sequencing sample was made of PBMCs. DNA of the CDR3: TGCAGCGTTGGACGGGACAGGGGGCTGGGAATTAGCAATCAGCCCCAGCATTTT. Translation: CSVGRDRGLGISNQPQHF. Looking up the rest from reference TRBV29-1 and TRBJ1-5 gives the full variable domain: SAVISQKPSRDICQRGTSLTIQCQVDSQVTMMFWYRQQPGQSLTLIATANQGSEATYESGFVIDKFPISRPNLTFSTLTVSNMSPEDSSIYLCSVGRDRGLGISNQPQHFGDGTRLSIL.